These 17 T cell receptor beta chains were all obtained from the same sample, sequenced in a study of T cell repertoires in cytomegalovirus infection. Their antigens are not known. A single record per CDR3 protein comes from TCRdb applying MiXCR to the reads. The data show hundreds of thousands of distinct CDR3 sequences, roughly 33% seen once. Sample: cultured PBMCs, taken from culture after CMV antigen stimulation. These receptors were obtained from a human donor in good health (CMV status not recorded). Some clones in this sample may be carry-over from other donors' samples.

This clonotype was recorded a few times. This sequence joins TRBV19 and TRBJ1-3; D remains unclear. This CDR3 spans 14 amino acids. V gave up 10 bases and J gave up 2 bases, with 15 bases separating them. Germline V gives CDR1 LNHDA, CDR2 SQIVND (reference sequence). The CDR3 DNA follows: TGTGCCACTTGGGAAACTGGCGCTGGAAACACCATATATTTT. Amino acid sequence: CATWETGAGNTIYF.

The chain carries TRBV27 and TRBJ2-5; the D gene is possibly TRBD1 (6 bases). CDR1 and CDR2 (germline): MNHEY, SMNVEV (reference sequence). The CDR3 has 12 residues. Trimming took off 5 bases at V and 7 bases at J, with 11 bases between the two ends. CDR3 in DNA: TGTGCCAGCAGTACGACAGGAAGGACCCAGTACTTC. This encodes CASSTTGRTQYF.

This clonotype was found a few times. The chain uses TRBV4-1 and TRBJ1-5, with 9 nucleotides matching TRBD1. Per the germline V gene, CDR1 is MGHRA and CDR2 is YSYEKL. V shed 4 bases and J 4 bases; nucleotides not matched to a gene: 8. The CDR3 spans 16 residues. The CDR3, as DNA: TGCGCCAGCAGCCCAATATCCGGGACAGGGAATCAGCCCCAGCATTTT. Translated, it gives CASSPISGTGNQPQHF.

The rearrangement links TRBV6-2 or TRBV6-3 to TRBJ1-1; D ambiguous. The CDR3 is 16 residues long. Germline loops: CDR1 MNHEY, CDR2 SVGEGT. The V end was cut by 4 bases, the J end by 4 bases, with 19 bases between. The CDR3 DNA sequence: TGTGCCAGCAGTTCTCTTGGGCCCTCGGGTACCACTGAAGCTTTCTTT. The encoded protein is CASSSLGPSGTTEAFF.

In its sample, this clonotype was seen a few times. The V call is TRBV7-2, the J call TRBJ2-4; D is unclear. Per germline, CDR1 SGHTA and CDR2 FQGNSA. Trimming took off 5 bases at V and 0 bases at J, with 8 bases between the two ends. This CDR3 region has 14 residues. CDR3 region: CASSGSVAKNIQYF. CDR3 nucleotide sequence: TGTGCCAGCAGCGGTTCAGTAGCCAAAAACATTCAGTACTTC.

The sample holds one count of this clonotype. The gene calls are TRBV12-3 or TRBV12-4 and TRBJ1-6; the D is unclear. The V and J ends lost 3 bases and 7 bases respectively, with 7 bases between them. This CDR3 is 13 amino acids long. The CDR3 is CASSFIDNSPLHF. For the CDR3, the DNA is TGTGCCAGCAGTTTTATAGACAATTCACCCCTCCACTTT.

The J gene is TRBJ2-7, the V gene TRBV4-1; possibly TRBD2 for D (6 bases). The CDR3 covers 15 residues. V dropped 6 bases and J dropped 4 bases, with 19 bases sitting between them. CDR1 and CDR2 (germline): MGHRA, YSYEKL. The CDR3 bases are TGCGCCAGCAGTCCTCTCCCGGGGGATACGTACGAGCAGTACTTC. It yields the protein CASSPLPGDTYEQYF.

The chain combines TRBV6-6 with TRBJ2-7; no reliable D call. The CDR3 contains 11 residues. Germline loops: CDR1 MNHNY, CDR2 SVGAGI (reference sequence). V was clipped by 10 bases and J by 5 bases, with 12 bases between them. CDR3 loop: CATSKVDEQYF. In DNA form, the CDR3 reads TGTGCCACCTCGAAGGTCGACGAGCAGTACTTC.

Notes on this clonotype: A much larger clone lies one base from this, so it may be a read error. The chain uses TRBV7-2 and TRBJ2-5, with 7 bases identical to TRBD2. Germline V CDR1 and CDR2: SGHTA, FQGNSA. V trimming: 7 bases; J trimming: 2 bases; junction bases outside the gene matches: 10. The CDR3 has 15 amino acids. The CDR3 DNA reads as TGTGCCAGCAACTTCGTTATCGGGAGGCAAGAGACCCAGTACTTC. Translating it yields CASNFVIGRQETQYF.

The gene calls are TRBV7-6 and TRBJ2-3; 11 bases map to TRBD2. Per germline, CDR1 SGHVS and CDR2 FNYEAQ. CDR3 length: 19 residues. The junction had 17 bases not matched to a gene; V was cut back by 5 bases and J by 4 bases. The CDR3 DNA reads as TGTGCCAGCAGCAGATCCCTAGCGGGGGGCCCTTTCCGGGCAGATACGCAGTATTTT. This translates into CASSRSLAGGPFRADTQYF.

CDR3 bases: TGTGCCAGCAGCTTAGTGACAGGCGGTGGTTCACCCCTCCACTTT. This codes for CASSLVTGGGSPLHF. This chain links TRBV7-9 with TRBJ1-6, with D possibly matching TRBD1 (6 bases). Germline V gene data show CDR1 as SEHNR and CDR2 as FQNEAQ (reference sequence). The germline V and J ends were trimmed by 1 base and 9 bases, with 13 bases remaining between them. There are 15 residues in the CDR3.

The chain has TRBV12-3 or TRBV12-4 and TRBJ1-1; 8 bases are a match to TRBD1. The V segment lost 8 bases and the J segment 6 bases; nucleotides outside the gene matches: 8. This CDR3 has 13 amino acids. CDR3 protein: CASGQGAGAEAFF. CDR3 in DNA: TGTGCCAGCGGACAGGGCGCGGGCGCTGAAGCTTTCTTT.

This clonotype has only a few counts. The V call is TRBV7-6, the J call TRBJ2-7; D is possibly TRBD2 (6 bases). CDR1 and CDR2 (germline): SGHVS, FNYEAQ. V gave up 8 bases and J gave up 3 bases, with 17 bases separating them. The CDR3 totals 14 residues. CDR3 amino acids: CASAPSGPNYEQYF. The CDR3 nucleotides read TGTGCCAGCGCCCCCAGCGGGCCTAACTACGAGCAGTACTTC.

In nucleotides, the CDR3 is TGTGCCAGCATCGACAGGGAAGGAGCTAACTATGGCTACACCTTC. Translation gives CASIDREGANYGYTF. The chain links TRBV6-8 to TRBJ1-2; TRBD1 matches at 7 bases. CDR3 length equals 15 residues. V lost 7 bases to trimming and J lost 0 bases; unmatched junction nucleotides: 8. CDR1 and CDR2 from the germline V gene are MNHGY and SAAAGT.

The chain combines TRBV4-2 with TRBJ1-4, with D tentatively TRBD1 (5 bases). The CDR3 is 15 amino acids. Trimming removed 5 bases at V and 8 bases at J, with 18 bases between. The germline V gene has CDR1 LGHNA and CDR2 YNFKEQ. CDR3 loop: CASSKTGTEMEKLFF. The CDR3 coding sequence is TGTGCCAGCAGCAAAACCGGGACGGAGATGGAAAAACTGTTTTTT.

The chain combines TRBV2 with TRBJ2-7; 8 bases agree with TRBD2. CDR1 is SNHLY and CDR2 is FYNNEI in the germline V gene. V lost 4 bases to trimming and J lost 2 bases; unmatched junction nucleotides: 4. CDR3 size: 14 residues. DNA for the CDR3: TGTGCCAGCAGTGCCGGGGGGGATACCTACGAGCAGTACTTC. This encodes CASSAGGDTYEQYF.

This clonotype was detected a few times. The V call is TRBV19, the J call TRBJ2-3, with 9 bases that match TRBD2. In germline, CDR1 is LNHDA, CDR2 SQIVND (reference sequence). Trimming removed 9 bases from V and 7 bases from J; junction bases left unmatched: 20. This CDR3 is built from 17 residues. The CDR3 DNA is TGTGCCAGCCGGAGGGGGGCGGGGGGGCCGAGTTTGAATACGCAGTATTTT. The encoded protein is CASRRGAGGPSLNTQYF.